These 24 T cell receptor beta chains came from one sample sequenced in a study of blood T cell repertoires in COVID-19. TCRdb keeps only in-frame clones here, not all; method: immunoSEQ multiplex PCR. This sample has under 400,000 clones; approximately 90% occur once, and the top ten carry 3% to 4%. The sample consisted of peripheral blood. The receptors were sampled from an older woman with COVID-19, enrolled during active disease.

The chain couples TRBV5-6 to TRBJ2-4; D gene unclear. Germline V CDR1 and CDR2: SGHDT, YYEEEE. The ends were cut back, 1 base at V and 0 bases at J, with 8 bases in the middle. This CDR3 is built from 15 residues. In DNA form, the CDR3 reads TGTGCCAGCAGCTTGCAGCGAGTAGCCAAAAACATTCAGTACTTC. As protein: CASSLQRVAKNIQYF.

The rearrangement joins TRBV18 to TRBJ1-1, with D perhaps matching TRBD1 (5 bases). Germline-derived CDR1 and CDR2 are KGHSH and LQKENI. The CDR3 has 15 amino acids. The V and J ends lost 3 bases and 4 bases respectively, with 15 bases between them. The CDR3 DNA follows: TGTGCCAGCTCACCCCCAAACGGGGGGTTCACTGAAGCTTTCTTT. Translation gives CASSPPNGGFTEAFF.

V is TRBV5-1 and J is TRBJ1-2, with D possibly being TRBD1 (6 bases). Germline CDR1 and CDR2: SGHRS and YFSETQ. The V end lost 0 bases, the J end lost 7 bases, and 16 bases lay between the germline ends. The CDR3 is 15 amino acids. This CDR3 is CASSLASGGLIGYTF. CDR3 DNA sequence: TGCGCCAGCAGCTTGGCCTCTGGGGGCCTCATTGGCTACACCTTC.

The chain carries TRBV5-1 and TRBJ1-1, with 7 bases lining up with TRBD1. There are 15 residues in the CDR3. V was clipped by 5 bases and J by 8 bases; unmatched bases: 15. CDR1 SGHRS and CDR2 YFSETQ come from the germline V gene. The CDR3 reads CASSLNVGTASEAFF. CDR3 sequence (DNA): TGCGCCAGCAGTTTAAACGTAGGGACAGCTTCCGAAGCTTTCTTT.

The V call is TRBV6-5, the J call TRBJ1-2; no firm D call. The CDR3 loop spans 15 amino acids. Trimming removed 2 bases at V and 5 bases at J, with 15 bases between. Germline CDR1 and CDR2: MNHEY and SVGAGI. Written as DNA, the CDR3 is TGTGCCAGCAGTTACGATAGCTGGACTTCATATGGCTACACCTTC. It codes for CASSYDSWTSYGYTF.

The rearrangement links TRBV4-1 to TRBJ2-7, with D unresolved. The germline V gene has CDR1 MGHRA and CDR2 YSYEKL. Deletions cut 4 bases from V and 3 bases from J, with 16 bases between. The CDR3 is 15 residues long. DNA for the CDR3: TGCGCCAGCAGCCCCCTCCTTGAGGCCCACTACGAGCAGTACTTC. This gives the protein CASSPLLEAHYEQYF.

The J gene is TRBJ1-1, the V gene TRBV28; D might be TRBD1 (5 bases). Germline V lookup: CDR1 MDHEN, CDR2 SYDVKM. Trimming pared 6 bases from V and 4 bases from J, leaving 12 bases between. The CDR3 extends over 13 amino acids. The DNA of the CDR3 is TGTGCCAGCAGGCTGTCAGGGCGCACTGAAGCTTTCTTT. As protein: CASRLSGRTEAFF.

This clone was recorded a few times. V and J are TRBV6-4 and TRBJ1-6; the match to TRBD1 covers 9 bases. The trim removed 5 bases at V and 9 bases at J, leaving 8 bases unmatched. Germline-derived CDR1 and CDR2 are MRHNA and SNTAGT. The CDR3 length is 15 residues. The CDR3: CASSPGTGSGSPLHF. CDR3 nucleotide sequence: TGTGCCAGCAGTCCCGGGACAGGGAGCGGTTCACCCCTCCACTTT.

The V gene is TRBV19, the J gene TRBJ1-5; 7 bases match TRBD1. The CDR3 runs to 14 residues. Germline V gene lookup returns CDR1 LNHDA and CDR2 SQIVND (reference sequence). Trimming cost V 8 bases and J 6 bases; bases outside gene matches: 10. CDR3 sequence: CASDREKRGQPQHF. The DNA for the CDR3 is TGTGCCAGTGACAGGGAAAAGAGAGGTCAGCCCCAGCATTTT. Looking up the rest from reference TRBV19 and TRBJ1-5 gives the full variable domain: DGGITQSPKYLFRKEGQNVTLSCEQNLNHDAMYWYRQDPGQGLRLIYYSQIVNDFQKGDIAEGYSVSREKKESFPLTVTSAQKNPTAFYLCASDREKRGQPQHFGDGTRLSIL.

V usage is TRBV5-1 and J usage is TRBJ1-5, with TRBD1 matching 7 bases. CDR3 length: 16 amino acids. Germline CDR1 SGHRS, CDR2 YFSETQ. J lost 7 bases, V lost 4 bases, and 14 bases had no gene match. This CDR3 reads CASSPWDSRNGQPQHF. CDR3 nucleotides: TGCGCCAGCAGCCCCTGGGACAGCAGAAATGGACAGCCCCAGCATTTT.

The CDR3 sequence: CASSSDSFYGYTF. The CDR3 coding sequence is TGTGCCAGCAGCTCTGACAGCTTCTATGGCTACACCTTC. The J gene is TRBJ1-2, the V gene TRBV28; maybe TRBD1 (5 bases). CDR3 size: 13 residues. The germline V and J ends were trimmed by 6 bases and 4 bases, with 12 bases remaining between them. Germline values: CDR1 MDHEN, CDR2 SYDVKM.

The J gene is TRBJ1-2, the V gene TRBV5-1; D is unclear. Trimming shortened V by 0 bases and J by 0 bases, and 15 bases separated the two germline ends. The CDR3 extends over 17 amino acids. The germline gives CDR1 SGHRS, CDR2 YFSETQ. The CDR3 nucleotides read TGCGCCAGCAGCTTGGAACCCCGGCGGCGTACTAACTATGGCTACACCTTC. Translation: CASSLEPRRRTNYGYTF.

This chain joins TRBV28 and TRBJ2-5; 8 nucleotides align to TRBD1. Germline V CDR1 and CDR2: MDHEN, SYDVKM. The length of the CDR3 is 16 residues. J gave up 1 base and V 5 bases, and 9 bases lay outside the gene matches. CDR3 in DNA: TGTGCCAGCAGTCTAATGGACAGGGCCTTCCAAGAGACCCAGTACTTC. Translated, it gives CASSLMDRAFQETQYF.

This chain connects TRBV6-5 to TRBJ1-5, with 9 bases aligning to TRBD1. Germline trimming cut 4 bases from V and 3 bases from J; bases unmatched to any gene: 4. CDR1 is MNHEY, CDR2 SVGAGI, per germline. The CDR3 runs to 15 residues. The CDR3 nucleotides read TGTGCCAGCAGTTCCTTACAGGGGGCCAATCAGCCCCAGCATTTT. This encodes CASSSLQGANQPQHF.

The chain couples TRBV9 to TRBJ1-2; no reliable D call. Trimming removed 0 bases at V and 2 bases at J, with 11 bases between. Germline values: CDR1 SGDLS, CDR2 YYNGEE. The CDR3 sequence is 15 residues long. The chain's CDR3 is CASSVAGKGNYGYTF. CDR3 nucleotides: TGTGCCAGCAGCGTAGCCGGGAAAGGAAACTATGGCTACACCTTC.

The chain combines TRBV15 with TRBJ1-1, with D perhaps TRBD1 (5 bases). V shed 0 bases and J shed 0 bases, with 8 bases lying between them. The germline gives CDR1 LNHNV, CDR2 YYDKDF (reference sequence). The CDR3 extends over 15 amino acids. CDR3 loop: CATSRDKGLNTEAFF. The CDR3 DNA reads TGTGCCACCAGCAGAGATAAGGGGCTGAACACTGAAGCTTTCTTT.

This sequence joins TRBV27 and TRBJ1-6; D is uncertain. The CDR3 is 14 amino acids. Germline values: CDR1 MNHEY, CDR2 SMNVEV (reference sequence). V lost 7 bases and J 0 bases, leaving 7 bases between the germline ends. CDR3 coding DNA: TGTGCCAGCATGGAGAGCTCCTATAATTCACCCCTCCACTTT. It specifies CASMESSYNSPLHF.

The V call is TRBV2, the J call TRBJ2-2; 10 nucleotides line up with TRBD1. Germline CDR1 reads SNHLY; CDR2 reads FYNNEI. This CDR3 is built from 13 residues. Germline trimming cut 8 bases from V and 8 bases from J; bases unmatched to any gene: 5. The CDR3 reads CASGGQGGGELFF. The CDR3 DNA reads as TGTGCCAGCGGAGGACAGGGGGGAGGGGAGCTGTTTTTT.

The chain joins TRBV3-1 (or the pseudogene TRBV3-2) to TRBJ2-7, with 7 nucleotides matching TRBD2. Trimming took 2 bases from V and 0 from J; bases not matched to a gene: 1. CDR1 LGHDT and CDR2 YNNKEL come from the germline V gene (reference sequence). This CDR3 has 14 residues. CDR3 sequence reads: CASSQIAGSYEQYF. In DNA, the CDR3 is TGTGCCAGCAGCCAAATAGCGGGCTCCTACGAGCAGTACTTC.

CDR3 nucleotide sequence: TGTGCCAGTAGTATCGGAGGACAGGGGATGTACATTCAGTACTTC. Its protein is CASSIGGQGMYIQYF. The V call is TRBV19, the J call TRBJ2-4, with 9 bases aligning to TRBD1. The germline V gene has CDR1 LNHDA and CDR2 SQIVND (reference sequence). CDR3 length: 15 amino acids. J lost 8 bases, V lost 3 bases, and 8 bases had no gene match.

CDR3 coding DNA: TGCGCCAGCAGTGAGACACTGAATTCACCCCTCCACTTT. Amino acid sequence: CASSETLNSPLHF. This chain links TRBV5-1 with TRBJ1-6, with D hard to call. CDR1 is SGHRS, CDR2 YFSETQ, per germline. The CDR3 runs to 13 residues. V gave up 5 bases and J gave up 7 bases, with 10 bases separating them.

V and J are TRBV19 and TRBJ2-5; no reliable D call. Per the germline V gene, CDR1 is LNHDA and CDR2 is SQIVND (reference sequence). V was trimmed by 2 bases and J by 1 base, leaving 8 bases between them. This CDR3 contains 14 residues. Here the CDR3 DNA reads TGTGCCAGTAGTATATTGCCACTCCAAGAGACCCAGTACTTC. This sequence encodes CASSILPLQETQYF.

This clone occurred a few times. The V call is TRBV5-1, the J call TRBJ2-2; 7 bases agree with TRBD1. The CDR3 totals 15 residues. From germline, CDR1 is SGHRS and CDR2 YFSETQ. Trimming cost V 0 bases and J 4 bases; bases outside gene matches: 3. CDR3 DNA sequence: TGCGCCAGCAGCTTGGTGGCAGGGGGCACCGGGGAGCTGTTTTTT. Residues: CASSLVAGGTGELFF. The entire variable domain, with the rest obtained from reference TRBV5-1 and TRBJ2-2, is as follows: KAGVTQTPRYLIKTRGQQVTLSCSPISGHRSVSWYQQTPGQGLQFLFEYFSETQRNKGNFPGRFSGRQFSNSRSEMNVSTLELGDSALYLCASSLVAGGTGELFFGEGSRLTVL.

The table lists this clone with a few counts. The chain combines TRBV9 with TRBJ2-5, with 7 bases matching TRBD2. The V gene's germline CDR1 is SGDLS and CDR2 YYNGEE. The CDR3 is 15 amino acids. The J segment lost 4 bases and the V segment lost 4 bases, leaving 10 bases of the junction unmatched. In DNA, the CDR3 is TGTGCCAGCAGCTCCCGAGAGCGGGGTGGAGAGACCCAGTACTTC. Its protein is CASSSRERGGETQYF.